The clone carrying this TCR beta chain showed up just once. The target antigen is unknown. Primed by a sample-barcoded 5' primer and a J-beta primer mix, a second PCR proceeded for 7 to 11 cycles. TCRdb independently ran MiXCR on the 5' RACE reads; one entry per CDR3 protein. The top ten hold around 22% of the sample, which has about 800,000 distinct CDR3 sequences, 55% to 75% seen once. This sample is drawn from a study of blood T cells in healthy people across ages. General study findings and limits: A roughly linear fall in TCR beta diversity per million T cells was seen with increasing age.

Germline loops: CDR1 MNHNY, CDR2 SVGAGI (reference sequence). Trimming cost V 0 bases and J 3 bases, with 16 bases left between them. This CDR3 has 17 residues. The sample comprised blood. The chain links TRBV6-6 to TRBJ2-3, with D possibly TRBD2 on 5 matching bases. The TCR was taken from a man aged 25-45 years in good health. In DNA form, the CDR3 reads TGTGCCAGCAGTTACTCGAGGGATGACTTAGGGACAGATACGCAGTATTTT. It encodes CASSYSRDDLGTDTQYF.